This T cell receptor (beta chain) was documented in a study of blood T cells in healthy people across ages. Broader study findings: Diversity was higher, and naive CD4+ cells more numerous, in long-lived donors than in aged donors.

The total RNA that was extracted per sample amounted to at least 5.5 micrograms. Together with a sample-barcoded 5' primer, a J-beta primer mix was included in a second PCR lasting roughly 6 to 12 cycles. TCRdb ran MiXCR on the 5' RACE reads and lists one entry per CDR3 protein. The sample yields 900,000 to 950,000 distinct CDR3 sequences, roughly 28% seen once. Trimming removed 5 bases at V and 5 bases at J, with 12 bases between. The CDR3 has 13 residues. In regard to this clonotype: The antigen remains unidentified.

This same sample was also part of a study on T cells of mothers and their children. That work adds: In this cohort, donors were three healthy Caucasian mothers plus their six children.

This receptor was identified in a woman between 40 and 50 years old in good health. The V gene is TRBV12-3 or TRBV12-4, the J gene TRBJ2-5; the D gene is possibly TRBD1 (5 bases). Sequences were obtained from blood. CDR3 residues: CASSPGQMETQYF. DNA of the CDR3: TGTGCCAGCAGTCCCGGACAAATGGAGACCCAGTACTTC.